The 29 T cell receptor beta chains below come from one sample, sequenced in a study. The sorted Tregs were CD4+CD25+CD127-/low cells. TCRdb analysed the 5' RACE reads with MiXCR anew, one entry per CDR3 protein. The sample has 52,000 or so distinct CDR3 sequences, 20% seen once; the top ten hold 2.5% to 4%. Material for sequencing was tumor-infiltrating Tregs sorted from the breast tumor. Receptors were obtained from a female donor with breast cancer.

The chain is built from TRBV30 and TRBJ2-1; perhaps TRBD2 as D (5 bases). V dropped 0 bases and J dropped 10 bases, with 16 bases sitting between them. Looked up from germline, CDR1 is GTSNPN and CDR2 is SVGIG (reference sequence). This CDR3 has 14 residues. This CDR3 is CAWSVLRTLREQFF. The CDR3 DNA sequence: TGTGCCTGGAGTGTACTAAGGACTCTAAGGGAGCAGTTCTTC.

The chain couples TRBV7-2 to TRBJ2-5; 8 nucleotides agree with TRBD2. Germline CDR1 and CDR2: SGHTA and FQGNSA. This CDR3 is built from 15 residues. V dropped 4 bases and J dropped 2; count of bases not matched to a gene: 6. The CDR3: CASSSRPSGQETQYF. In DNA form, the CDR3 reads TGTGCCAGCAGCTCCAGGCCTAGCGGGCAAGAGACCCAGTACTTC.

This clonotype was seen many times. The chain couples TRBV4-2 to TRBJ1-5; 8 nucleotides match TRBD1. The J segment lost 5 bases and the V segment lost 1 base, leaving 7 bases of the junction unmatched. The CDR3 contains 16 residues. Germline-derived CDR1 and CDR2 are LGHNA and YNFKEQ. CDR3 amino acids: CASSQVGQGGDQPQHF. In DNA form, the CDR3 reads TGTGCCAGCAGCCAAGTCGGACAGGGAGGCGATCAGCCCCAGCATTTT.

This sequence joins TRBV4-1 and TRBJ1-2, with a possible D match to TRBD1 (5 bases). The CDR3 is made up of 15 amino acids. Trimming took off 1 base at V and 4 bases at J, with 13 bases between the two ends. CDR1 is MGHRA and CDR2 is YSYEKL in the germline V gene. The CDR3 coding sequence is TGCGCCAGCAGCCAAGGGGGGGGGACCCCCTATGGCTACACCTTC. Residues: CASSQGGGTPYGYTF.

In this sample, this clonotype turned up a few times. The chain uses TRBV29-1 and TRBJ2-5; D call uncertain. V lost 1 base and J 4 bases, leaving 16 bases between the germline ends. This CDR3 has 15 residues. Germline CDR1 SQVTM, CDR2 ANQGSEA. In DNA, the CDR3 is TGCAGCGTTGAAGGAGGCCCCGGCAGTTTAGAGACCCAGTACTTC. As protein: CSVEGGPGSLETQYF.

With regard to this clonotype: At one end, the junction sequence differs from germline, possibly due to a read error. CDR3 in DNA: TGTGCCAGCAGCTTGGGGGGGAGCTCCTACAATGAGCAGCTCTTC. It is translated as CASSLGGSSYNEQLF. The chain links TRBV5-4 to TRBJ2-1; D is tentatively TRBD1 or TRBD2 (5 bases each). The CDR3 contains 15 residues. Germline values: CDR1 SGHNT, CDR2 YYREEE (reference sequence).

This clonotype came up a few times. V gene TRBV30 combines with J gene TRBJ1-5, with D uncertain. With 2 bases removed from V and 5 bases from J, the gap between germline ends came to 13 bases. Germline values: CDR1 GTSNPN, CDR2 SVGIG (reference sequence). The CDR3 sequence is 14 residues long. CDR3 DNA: TGTGCCTGGAGTAGGTACAGCGTCGATCAGCCCCAGCATTTT. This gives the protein CAWSRYSVDQPQHF. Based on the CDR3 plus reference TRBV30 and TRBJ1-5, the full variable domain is SQTIHQWPATLVQPVGSPLSLECTVEGTSNPNLYWYRQAAGRGLQLLFYSVGIGQISSEVPQNLSASRPQDRQFILSSKKLLLSDSGFYLCAWSRYSVDQPQHFGDGTRLSIL.

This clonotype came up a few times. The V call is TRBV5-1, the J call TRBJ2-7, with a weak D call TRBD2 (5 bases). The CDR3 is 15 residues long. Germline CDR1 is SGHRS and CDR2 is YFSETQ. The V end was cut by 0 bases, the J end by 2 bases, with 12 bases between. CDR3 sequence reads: CASSLGEGFPYEQYF. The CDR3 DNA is TGCGCCAGCAGCTTGGGTGAGGGATTCCCCTACGAGCAGTACTTC. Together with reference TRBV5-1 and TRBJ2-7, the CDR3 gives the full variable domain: KAGVTQTPRYLIKTRGQQVTLSCSPISGHRSVSWYQQTPGQGLQFLFEYFSETQRNKGNFPGRFSGRQFSNSRSEMNVSTLELGDSALYLCASSLGEGFPYEQYFGPGTRLTVT.

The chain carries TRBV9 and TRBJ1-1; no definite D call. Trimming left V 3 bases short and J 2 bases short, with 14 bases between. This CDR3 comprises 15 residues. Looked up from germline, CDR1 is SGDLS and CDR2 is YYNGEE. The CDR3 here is CASSASGQRNTEAFF. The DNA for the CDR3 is TGTGCCAGCAGCGCTTCGGGTCAACGAAACACTGAAGCTTTCTTT.

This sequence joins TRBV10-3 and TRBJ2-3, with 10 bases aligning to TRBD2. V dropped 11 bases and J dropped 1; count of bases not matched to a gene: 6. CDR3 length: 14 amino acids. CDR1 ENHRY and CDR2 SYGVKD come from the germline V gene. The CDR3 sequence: CASGLAVRTDTQYF. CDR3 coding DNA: TGTGCCTCCGGACTAGCGGTACGCACAGATACGCAGTATTTT.

The CDR3 coding sequence is TGTGCCACCAGTGATACGACAGGCCCCGCGAGCTACACCTTC. This codes for CATSDTTGPASYTF. This sequence joins TRBV24-1 and TRBJ1-2; a possible D gene is TRBD1 (6 bases). V shed 3 bases and J shed 9 bases, with 16 bases lying between them. Per germline, CDR1 KGHDR and CDR2 SFDVKD. The CDR3 totals 14 residues.

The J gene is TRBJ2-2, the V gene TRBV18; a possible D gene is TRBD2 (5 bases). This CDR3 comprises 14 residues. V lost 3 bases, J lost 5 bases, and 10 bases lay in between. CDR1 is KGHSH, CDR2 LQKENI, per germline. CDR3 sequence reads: CASSPGSGTGELFF. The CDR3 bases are TGTGCCAGCTCACCGGGGAGTGGGACCGGGGAGCTGTTTTTT.

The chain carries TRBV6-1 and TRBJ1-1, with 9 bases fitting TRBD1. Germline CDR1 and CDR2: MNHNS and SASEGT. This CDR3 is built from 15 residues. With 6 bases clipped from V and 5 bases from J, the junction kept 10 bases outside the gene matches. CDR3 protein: CASRPFTGGMTEAFF. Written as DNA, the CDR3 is TGTGCCAGCAGGCCATTTACAGGGGGCATGACTGAAGCTTTCTTT.

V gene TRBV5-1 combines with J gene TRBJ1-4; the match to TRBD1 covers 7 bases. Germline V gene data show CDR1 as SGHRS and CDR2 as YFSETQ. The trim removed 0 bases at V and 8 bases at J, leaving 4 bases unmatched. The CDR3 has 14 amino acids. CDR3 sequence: CASSLDTGEEKLFF. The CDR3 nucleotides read TGCGCCAGCAGCTTGGATACAGGGGAAGAAAAACTGTTTTTT.

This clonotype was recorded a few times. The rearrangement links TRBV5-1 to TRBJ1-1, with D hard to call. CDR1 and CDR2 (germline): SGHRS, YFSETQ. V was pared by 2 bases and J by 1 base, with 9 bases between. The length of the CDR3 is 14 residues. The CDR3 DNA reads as TGCGCCAGCAGCTTAACGAGACAGAACACTGAAGCTTTCTTT. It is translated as CASSLTRQNTEAFF.

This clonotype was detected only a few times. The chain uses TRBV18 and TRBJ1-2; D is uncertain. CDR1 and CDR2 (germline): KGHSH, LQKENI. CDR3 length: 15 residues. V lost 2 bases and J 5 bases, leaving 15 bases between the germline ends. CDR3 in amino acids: CASSPYIVREYGYTF. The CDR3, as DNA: TGTGCCAGCTCACCATATATCGTTCGAGAGTATGGCTACACCTTC. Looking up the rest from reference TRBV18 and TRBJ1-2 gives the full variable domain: NAGVMQNPRHLVRRRGQEARLRCSPMKGHSHVYWYRQLPEEGLKFMVYLQKENIIDESGMPKERFSAEFPKEGPSILRIQQVVRGDSAAYFCASSPYIVREYGYTFGSGTRLTVV.

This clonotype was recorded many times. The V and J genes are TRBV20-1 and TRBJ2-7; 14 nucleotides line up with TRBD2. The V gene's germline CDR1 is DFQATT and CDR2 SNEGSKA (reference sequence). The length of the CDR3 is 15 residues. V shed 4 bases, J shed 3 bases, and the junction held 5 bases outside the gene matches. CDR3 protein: CSAKETSGRGYEQYF. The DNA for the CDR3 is TGCAGTGCTAAGGAGACTAGCGGGAGGGGCTACGAGCAGTACTTC.

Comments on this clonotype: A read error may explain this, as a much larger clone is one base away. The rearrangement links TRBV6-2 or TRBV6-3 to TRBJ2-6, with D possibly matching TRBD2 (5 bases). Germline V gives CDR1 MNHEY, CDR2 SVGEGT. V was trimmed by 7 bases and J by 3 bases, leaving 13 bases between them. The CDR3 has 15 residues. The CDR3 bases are TGTGCCAGCATCCGGGGTCACTTTGGGGCCAACGTCCTGACTTTC. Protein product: CASIRGHFGANVLTF.

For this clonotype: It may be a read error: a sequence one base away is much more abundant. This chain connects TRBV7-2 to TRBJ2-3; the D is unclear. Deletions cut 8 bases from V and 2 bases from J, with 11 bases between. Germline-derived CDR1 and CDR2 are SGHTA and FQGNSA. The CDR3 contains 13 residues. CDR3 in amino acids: CASGPPSTDTQYF. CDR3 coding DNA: TGTGCCAGCGGCCCCCCGTCCACAGATACGCAGTATTTT.

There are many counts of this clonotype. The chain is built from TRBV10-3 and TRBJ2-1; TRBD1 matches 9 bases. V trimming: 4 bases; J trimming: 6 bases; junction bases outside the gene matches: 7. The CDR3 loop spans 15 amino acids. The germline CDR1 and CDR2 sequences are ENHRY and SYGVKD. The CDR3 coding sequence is TGTGCCATCAGTGGCCAAGGGACAGGGCGCAATGAGCAGTTCTTC. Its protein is CAISGQGTGRNEQFF.

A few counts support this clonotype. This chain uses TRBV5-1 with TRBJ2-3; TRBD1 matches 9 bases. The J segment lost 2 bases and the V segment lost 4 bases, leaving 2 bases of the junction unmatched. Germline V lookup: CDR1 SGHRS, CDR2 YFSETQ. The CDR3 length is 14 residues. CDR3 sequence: CASSGTGLTDTQYF. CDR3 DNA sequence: TGCGCCAGCAGCGGGACAGGGCTCACAGATACGCAGTATTTT.

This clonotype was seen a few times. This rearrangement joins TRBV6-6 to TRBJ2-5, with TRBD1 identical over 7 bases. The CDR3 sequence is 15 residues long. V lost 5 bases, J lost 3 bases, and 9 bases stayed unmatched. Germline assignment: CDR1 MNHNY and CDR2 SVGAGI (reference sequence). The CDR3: CASSARLGGKETQYF. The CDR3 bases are TGTGCCAGCAGTGCCCGGCTAGGGGGCAAAGAGACCCAGTACTTC.

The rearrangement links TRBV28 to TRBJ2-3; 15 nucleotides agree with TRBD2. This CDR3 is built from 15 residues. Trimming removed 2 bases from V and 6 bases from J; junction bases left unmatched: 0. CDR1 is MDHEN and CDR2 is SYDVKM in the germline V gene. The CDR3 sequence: CASSLGLAGGDTQYF. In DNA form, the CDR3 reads TGTGCCAGCAGTTTAGGACTAGCGGGAGGGGATACGCAGTATTTT.

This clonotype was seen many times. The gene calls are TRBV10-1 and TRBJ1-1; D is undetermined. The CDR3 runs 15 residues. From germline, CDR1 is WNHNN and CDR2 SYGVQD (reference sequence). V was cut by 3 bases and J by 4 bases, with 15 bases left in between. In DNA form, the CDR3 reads TGCGCCAGCAGTGAAGGTCGGCGGGGTGTCACTGAAGCTTTCTTT. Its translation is CASSEGRRGVTEAFF.

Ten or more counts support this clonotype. CDR3 protein: CASSPTDGTGDEQFF. CDR3 sequence (DNA): TGTGCCAGCAGCCCCACCGACGGGACCGGGGATGAGCAGTTCTTC. This chain links TRBV9 with TRBJ2-1, with D perhaps assigned TRBD1 or TRBD2 (5 bases each). This CDR3 has 15 amino acids. Germline CDR1 reads SGDLS; CDR2 reads YYNGEE. The ends were cut back, 4 bases at V and 8 bases at J, with 19 bases in the middle.

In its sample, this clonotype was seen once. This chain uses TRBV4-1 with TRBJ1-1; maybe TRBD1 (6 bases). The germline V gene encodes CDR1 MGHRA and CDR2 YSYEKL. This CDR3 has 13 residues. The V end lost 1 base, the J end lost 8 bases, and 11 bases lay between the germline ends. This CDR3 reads CASSQGRTVEAFF. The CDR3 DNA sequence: TGCGCCAGCAGCCAAGGAAGGACAGTCGAAGCTTTCTTT.

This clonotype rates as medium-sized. Here the CDR3 DNA reads TGTGCCAGCAGTTACTCGGGCCTCGCGAACACCGGGGAGCTGTTTTTT. Residues: CASSYSGLANTGELFF. This chain uses TRBV6-2 or TRBV6-3 with TRBJ2-2; no clear D. The V end lost 0 bases, the J end lost 0 bases, and 8 bases lay between the germline ends. Germline V CDR1 and CDR2: MNHEY, SVGEGT. This CDR3 is 16 amino acids long.

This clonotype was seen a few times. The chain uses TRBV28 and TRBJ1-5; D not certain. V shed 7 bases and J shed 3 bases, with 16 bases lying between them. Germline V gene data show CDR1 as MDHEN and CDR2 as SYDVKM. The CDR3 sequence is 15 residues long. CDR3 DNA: TGTGCCAGCAATTCCGCTGGGCAAGTCAATCAGCCCCAGCATTTT. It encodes CASNSAGQVNQPQHF.

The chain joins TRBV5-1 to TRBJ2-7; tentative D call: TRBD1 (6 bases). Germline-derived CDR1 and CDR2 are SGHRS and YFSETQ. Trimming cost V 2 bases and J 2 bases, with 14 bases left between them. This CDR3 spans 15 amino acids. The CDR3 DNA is TGCGCCAGCAGCTTCAGTTTGGGGGACACCTACGAGCAGTACTTC. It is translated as CASSFSLGDTYEQYF.